This record looks at one TCR beta chain sequence and its context. Here immunoSEQ multiplex PCR was the method, and the copy in TCRdb shows in-frame clones only, minus some. The data show approximately 190,000 clones, around 93% seen once. The CDR3 runs to 19 residues. The data stem from a study of control samples from healthy donors and cancer patients. Source material: blood. The clonotype comes from a man aged 30 to 39 in good health. The chain links TRBV21-1 to TRBJ2-6; the table's D call, TRBD2, was not checked against the DNA. TRBV21-1 is a listed pseudogene. The CDR3 here is CASSLGEGWQGSGANVLTF. CDR3 sequence (DNA): TGTGCCAGCAGCTTAGGGGAGGGTTGGCAAGGCTCTGGGGCCAACGTCCTGACTTTC.